This is a list of T cell receptor beta chains from one sample in a study of blood T cell repertoires in COVID-19. The table came from immunoSEQ multiplex PCR; TCRdb's copy has only in-frame clones and leaves some out. Of approximately 320,000 clones listed, roughly nine tenths are singletons. The sequencing input was PBMCs or T cells enriched from blood (not recorded which). The source of these receptors is a man in his 60s who had recovered from COVID-19. The CDR3 runs from the conserved cysteine through the conserved F or W. D genes are given only for firm matches. Part of the rows lack a size; the others show once, few, many or a class for expanded clones.

CDR3: CASSEIRIAGGTEAFF
DNA: TGTGCCAGCAGCGAAATAAGGATAGCCGGGGGCACTGAAGCTTTCTTT
V: TRBV27
length: 16
size: NA
J: TRBJ1-1
D: NA

CDR3: CASSSGTGATGELFF
DNA: TGCGCCAGCAGCTCCGGGACAGGGGCCACCGGGGAGCTGTTTTTT
V: TRBV5-1
length: 15
size: NA
J: TRBJ2-2
D: TRBD1

CDR3: CASSAPNRADYEQYF
DNA: TGTGCCAGCAGCGCGCCCAACAGGGCAGACTACGAGCAGTACTTC
V: TRBV6-2/TRBV6-3
length: 15
size: few
J: TRBJ2-7
D: NA

CDR3: CASSRDTYTEAFF
DNA: TGTGCCAGCAGCCGAGACACCTACACTGAAGCTTTCTTT
V: TRBV5-4
length: 13
size: NA
J: TRBJ1-1
D: NA

CDR3: CASSTKQGFETQYF
DNA: TGTGCCAGCAGCACCAAACAGGGCTTCGAGACCCAGTACTTC
V: TRBV5-8
length: 14
size: NA
J: TRBJ2-5
D: NA

CDR3: CASSFAGNSNQPQHF
DNA: TGTGCCAGCAGCTTTGCAGGGAATAGCAATCAGCCCCAGCATTTT
V: TRBV9
length: 15
size: NA
J: TRBJ1-5
D: NA

CDR3: CASSLSPDRVNYGYTF
DNA: TGTGCCAGCAGCTTAAGTCCGGACAGGGTTAACTATGGCTACACCTTC
V: TRBV7-2
length: 16
size: NA
J: TRBJ1-2
D: TRBD1

CDR3: CASSPKQGTYGYTF
DNA: TGCGCCAGCAGCCCTAAACAGGGCACCTATGGCTACACCTTC
V: TRBV5-1
length: 14
size: NA
J: TRBJ1-2
D: NA

CDR3: CASSLRGTSEAFF
DNA: TGTGCCAGCAGCTTAAGGGGAACGTCTGAAGCTTTCTTT
V: TRBV13
length: 13
size: NA
J: TRBJ1-1
D: NA

CDR3: CAGRVNTEAFF
DNA: TGTGCCGGCAGGGTGAACACTGAAGCTTTCTTT
V: TRBV30
length: 11
size: NA
J: TRBJ1-1
D: NA

CDR3: CSVEGGLAGDVETQYF
DNA: TGCAGCGTTGAAGGTGGACTAGCGGGGGACGTGGAGACCCAGTACTTC
V: TRBV29-1
length: 16
size: NA
J: TRBJ2-5
D: TRBD2

CDR3: CASSLDPDRVDSPLHF
DNA: TGCGCCAGCAGCTTGGATCCGGACAGGGTGGATTCACCCCTCCACTTT
V: TRBV5-1
length: 16
size: NA
J: TRBJ1-6
D: TRBD1

CDR3: CASSQGFHSSGNTIYF
DNA: TGTGCCAGCAGCCAAGGGTTTCACAGCTCTGGAAACACCATATATTTT
V: TRBV14
length: 16
size: NA
J: TRBJ1-3
D: NA

CDR3: CASRGLAGGGGKQYF
DNA: TGTGCCAGCCGGGGACTAGCGGGGGGTGGAGGGAAGCAGTATTTT
V: TRBV7-2
length: 15
size: NA
J: TRBJ2-3
D: TRBD2

CDR3: CASSLQGEDYNEQFF
DNA: TGCGCCAGCAGCCTCCAGGGGGAGGACTACAATGAGCAGTTCTTC
V: TRBV5-1
length: 15
size: NA
J: TRBJ2-1
D: NA

CDR3: CASSNGGSNGAFF
DNA: TGTGCCAGCAGCAACGGAGGCTCGAACGGGGCTTTCTTT
V: TRBV6-5
length: 13
size: NA
J: TRBJ1-1
D: NA

CDR3: CASSYRERNTEAFF
DNA: TGTGCCAGTAGTTACAGGGAACGGAACACTGAAGCTTTCTTT
V: TRBV19
length: 14
size: NA
J: TRBJ1-1
D: NA

CDR3: CSVGIGSGVSYNEQFF
DNA: TGCAGCGTTGGTATCGGGTCAGGGGTTTCCTACAATGAGCAGTTCTTC
V: TRBV29-1
length: 16
size: NA
J: TRBJ2-1
D: NA

CDR3: CASSQASQANYGYTF
DNA: TGTGCCAGCAGCCAAGCCAGCCAGGCGAACTATGGCTACACCTTC
V: TRBV4-2
length: 15
size: NA
J: TRBJ1-2
D: NA

CDR3: CASSQGSGYTF
DNA: TGTGCCAGCAGCCAGGGGTCCGGCTACACCTTC
V: TRBV6-2/TRBV6-3
length: 11
size: NA
J: TRBJ1-2
D: NA

CDR3: CASSPSVVWIPEGDEQFF
DNA: TGTGCCAGCTCACCAAGCGTCGTCTGGATTCCTGAGGGTGATGAGCAGTTCTTC
V: TRBV18
length: 18
size: NA
J: TRBJ2-1
D: NA

CDR3: CASSVNSMNTEAFF
DNA: TGTGCCAGCAGTGTTAACAGCATGAACACTGAAGCTTTCTTT
V: TRBV2
length: 14
size: NA
J: TRBJ1-1
D: NA

CDR3: CASSLVASGTDTQYF
DNA: TGTGCCAGCAGCTTAGTAGCTAGCGGTACAGATACGCAGTATTTT
V: TRBV7-9
length: 15
size: NA
J: TRBJ2-3
D: TRBD2

CDR3: CASSLGRQRSAFF
DNA: TGTGCCAGCAGCTTGGGGCGGCAAAGGTCTGCTTTCTTT
V: TRBV7-9
length: 13
size: NA
J: TRBJ1-1
D: NA

CDR3: CASSGLMNTEAFF
DNA: TGTGCCAGCTCAGGGTTGATGAACACTGAAGCTTTCTTT
V: TRBV19
length: 13
size: NA
J: TRBJ1-1
D: NA

CDR3: CASSFGGKSGRAVYEQYF
DNA: TGTGCCAGCAGCTTTGGGGGAAAAAGCGGGAGGGCGGTTTACGAGCAGTACTTC
V: TRBV7-6
length: 18
size: NA
J: TRBJ2-7
D: TRBD2

CDR3: CASSVRGMGTEAFF
DNA: TGCGCCAGCAGCGTAAGAGGTATGGGCACTGAAGCTTTCTTT
V: TRBV5-1
length: 14
size: NA
J: TRBJ1-1
D: NA

CDR3: CASSTPNRQGIEQYF
DNA: TGTGCCAGCAGCACTCCCAACCGACAGGGGATAGAGCAGTACTTC
V: TRBV6-6
length: 15
size: NA
J: TRBJ2-7
D: TRBD1

CDR3: CASGLVPRGSIRTSGSFVYNEQFF
DNA: TGTGCTAGTGGTTTGGTCCCCAGGGGGTCGATACGGACTAGCGGGAGTTTTGTCTACAATGAGCAGTTCTTC
V: TRBV12-5
length: 24
size: NA
J: TRBJ2-1
D: TRBD2

CDR3: CASSPEPGSTRWDTQYF
DNA: TGCGCCAGCAGCCCTGAACCGGGATCCACTCGGTGGGATACGCAGTATTTT
V: TRBV5-1
length: 17
size: NA
J: TRBJ2-3
D: NA

CDR3: CASSYRTGKNEKLFF
DNA: TGTGCCAGCAGTTACCGGACAGGGAAAAATGAAAAACTGTTTTTT
V: TRBV6-5
length: 15
size: NA
J: TRBJ1-4
D: TRBD1

CDR3: CASRGQGADTQYF
DNA: TGCGCCAGCAGGGGACAGGGGGCAGATACGCAGTATTTT
V: TRBV10-2
length: 13
size: NA
J: TRBJ2-3
D: TRBD1

CDR3: CASSASRDKHNEQFF
DNA: TGTGCCAGCAGCGCCAGCCGGGACAAGCACAATGAGCAGTTCTTC
V: TRBV9
length: 15
size: NA
J: TRBJ2-1
D: NA

CDR3: CASSLRGQGNYGYTF
DNA: TGTGCCAGCAGTTTAAGGGGACAGGGGAACTATGGCTACACCTTC
V: TRBV27
length: 15
size: NA
J: TRBJ1-2
D: TRBD1

CDR3: CASRTSELSYEQYF
DNA: TGCGCCAGCAGGACTAGCGAGCTCTCCTACGAGCAGTACTTC
V: TRBV5-1
length: 14
size: NA
J: TRBJ2-7
D: TRBD2

CDR3: CASSVRLQGRENEKLFF
DNA: TGTGCCAGCAGCGTTCGGCTTCAGGGTCGTGAAAATGAAAAACTGTTTTTT
V: TRBV7-9
length: 17
size: once
J: TRBJ1-4
D: NA

CDR3: CASSSRDRNNSPLHF
DNA: TGTGCCAGCAGCTCCCGGGACAGGAATAATTCACCCCTCCACTTT
V: TRBV3-1/TRBV3-2
length: 15
size: NA
J: TRBJ1-6
D: TRBD1

CDR3: CASSPRGGSQPQHF
DNA: TGCGCCAGCAGCCCCCGGGGAGGAAGTCAGCCCCAGCATTTT
V: TRBV5-1
length: 14
size: NA
J: TRBJ1-5
D: NA

CDR3: CASSFSGRGVDEKLFF
DNA: TGCGCCAGCAGCTTTTCGGGTCGGGGGGTGGATGAAAAACTGTTTTTT
V: TRBV5-1
length: 16
size: NA
J: TRBJ1-4
D: NA

CDR3: CATSRDLRHGTEAFF
DNA: TGTGCCACCAGCAGAGATCTCCGACACGGCACTGAAGCTTTCTTT
V: TRBV15
length: 15
size: NA
J: TRBJ1-1
D: NA

CDR3: CARMGGLNTEAFF
DNA: TGTGCCAGGATGGGAGGACTGAACACTGAAGCTTTCTTT
V: TRBV9
length: 13
size: NA
J: TRBJ1-1
D: NA

CDR3: CASSARYFEQYF
DNA: TGTGCCAGCTCCGCGCGGTATTTCGAGCAGTACTTC
V: TRBV6-5
length: 12
size: NA
J: TRBJ2-7
D: NA

CDR3: CATSDFGQLYTF
DNA: TGTGCCACCAGTGATTTTGGACAGCTCTACACCTTC
V: TRBV24-1
length: 12
size: NA
J: TRBJ1-2
D: NA

CDR3: CASSFQGAGNTEAFF
DNA: TGCGCCAGCAGCTTTCAGGGGGCTGGGAACACTGAAGCTTTCTTT
V: TRBV5-1
length: 15
size: once
J: TRBJ1-1
D: TRBD1

CDR3: CASSLTERGAMYNEQFF
DNA: TGTGCCAGCAGCCTTACTGAGCGGGGGGCCATGTACAATGAGCAGTTCTTC
V: TRBV7-2
length: 17
size: NA
J: TRBJ2-1
D: TRBD2

CDR3: CASSLAGTVRGTNYGYTF
DNA: TGTGCCAGCAGCTTGGCCGGGACAGTCAGGGGAACAAACTATGGCTACACCTTC
V: TRBV5-4
length: 18
size: NA
J: TRBJ1-2
D: TRBD1

CDR3: CASSDRPGTQYF
DNA: TGTGCCAGCAGTGACCGACCAGGGACCCAGTACTTC
V: TRBV6-1
length: 12
size: NA
J: TRBJ2-5
D: NA

CDR3: CASSEPGTGREKLFF
DNA: TGTGCCAGCAGTGAACCCGGGACAGGGCGTGAAAAACTGTTTTTT
V: TRBV25-1
length: 15
size: NA
J: TRBJ1-4
D: TRBD1